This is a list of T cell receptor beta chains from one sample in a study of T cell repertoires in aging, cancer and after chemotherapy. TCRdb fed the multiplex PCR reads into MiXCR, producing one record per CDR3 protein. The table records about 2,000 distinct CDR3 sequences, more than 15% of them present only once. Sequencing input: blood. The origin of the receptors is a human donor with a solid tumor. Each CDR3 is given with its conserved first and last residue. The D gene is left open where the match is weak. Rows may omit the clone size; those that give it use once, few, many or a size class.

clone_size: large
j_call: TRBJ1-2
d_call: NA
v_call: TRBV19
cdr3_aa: CASSIFGFTDGYTF
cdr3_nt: TGTGCCAGTAGTATATTTGGGTTCACCGATGGCTACACCTTC

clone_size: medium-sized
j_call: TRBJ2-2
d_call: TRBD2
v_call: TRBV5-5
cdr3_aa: CASSSRVAGGPWTGELFF
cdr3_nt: TGTGCCAGCAGCTCCCGGGTAGCGGGAGGGCCATGGACCGGGGAGCTGTTTTTT

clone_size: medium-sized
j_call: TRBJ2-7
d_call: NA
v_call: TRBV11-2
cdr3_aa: CASSLDSGGEQYF
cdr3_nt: TGTGCCAGCAGCTTAGATAGCGGTGGCGAGCAGTACTTC

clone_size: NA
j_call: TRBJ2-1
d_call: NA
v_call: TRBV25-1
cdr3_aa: CASSGGIYGDYNEQFF
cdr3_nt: TGTGCCAGCAGTGGGGGGATTTATGGTGACTACAATGAGCAGTTCTTC

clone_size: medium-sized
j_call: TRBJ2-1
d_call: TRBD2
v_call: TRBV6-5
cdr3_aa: CASSWSPAGNEQFF
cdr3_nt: TGTGCCAGCAGTTGGTCGCCAGCGGGGAATGAGCAGTTCTTC

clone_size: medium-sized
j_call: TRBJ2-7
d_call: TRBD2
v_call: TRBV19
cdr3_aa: CASSMGLAEFTYEQYF
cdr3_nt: TGTGCCAGTAGTATGGGCCTAGCGGAATTTACCTACGAGCAGTACTTC

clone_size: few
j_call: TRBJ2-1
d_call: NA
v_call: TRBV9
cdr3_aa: CASNVGQGSYNEQFF
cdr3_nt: TGTGCCAGCAACGTGGGGCAGGGGTCCTACAATGAGCAGTTCTTC

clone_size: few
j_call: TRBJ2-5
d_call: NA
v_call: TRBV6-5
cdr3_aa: CASSYSIGIGETQYF
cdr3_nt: TGTGCCAGCAGTTACTCAATAGGGATCGGTGAGACCCAGTACTTC

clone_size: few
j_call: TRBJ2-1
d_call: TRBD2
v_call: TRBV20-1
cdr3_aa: CSARDLGLAERSYNEQFF
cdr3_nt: TGCAGTGCTAGAGATCTGGGACTAGCGGAACGCTCCTACAATGAGCAGTTCTTC

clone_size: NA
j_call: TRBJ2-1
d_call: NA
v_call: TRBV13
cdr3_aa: CASQFRNEQFF
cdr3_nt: TGTGCCAGCCAATTTCGCAATGAGCAGTTCTTC

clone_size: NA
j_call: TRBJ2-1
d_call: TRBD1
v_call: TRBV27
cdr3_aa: CASRPAGGLSYNEQFF
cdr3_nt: TGTGCCAGCAGACCTGCAGGGGGCCTCTCCTACAATGAGCAGTTCTTC

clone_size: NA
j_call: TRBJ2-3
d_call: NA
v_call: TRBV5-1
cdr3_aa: CASSLDGIGTDTQYF
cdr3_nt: TGCGCCAGCAGCTTGGACGGGATCGGCACAGATACGCAGTATTTT